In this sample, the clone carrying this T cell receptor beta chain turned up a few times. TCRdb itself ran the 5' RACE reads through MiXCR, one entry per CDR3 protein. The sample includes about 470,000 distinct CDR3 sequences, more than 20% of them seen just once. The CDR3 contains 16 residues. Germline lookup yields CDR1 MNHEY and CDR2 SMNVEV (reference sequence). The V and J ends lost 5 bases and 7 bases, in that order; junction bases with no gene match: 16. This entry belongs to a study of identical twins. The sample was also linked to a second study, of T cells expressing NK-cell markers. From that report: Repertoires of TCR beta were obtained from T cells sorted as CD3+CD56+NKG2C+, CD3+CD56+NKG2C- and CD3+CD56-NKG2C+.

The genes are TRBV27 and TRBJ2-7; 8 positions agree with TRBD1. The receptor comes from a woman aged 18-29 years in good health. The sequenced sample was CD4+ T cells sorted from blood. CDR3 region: CASSPNRDRFRAEQYF. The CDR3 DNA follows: TGTGCCAGCAGTCCGAACCGGGACAGGTTCCGCGCGGAGCAGTACTTC.